Described below is a single TCR beta chain sequence and its context. The antigen is undetermined. PCR used 60 Vbeta primers and 13 Jbeta primers. TCRdb's copy holds only in-frame clones and misses some; the assay was immunoSEQ multiplex PCR. Here the sample spans approximately 90,000 clones, 60% to 80% being singletons. Losses at the gene ends were 4 bases for V and 12 bases for J; bases not matched to a gene: 19. Germline CDR1 reads MDHEN; CDR2 reads SYDVKM. The CDR3 runs 19 residues. This sample was taken from a study of cytomegalovirus exposure and HLA in healthy donors. Study-level findings and limits: As a later analysis revealed, the rate of TCR association differed by HLA locus, with DRB1 most and HLA-C fewest. TCR beta chain V- and J-gene trimming was linked, in a later analysis, to a missense variant in DCLRE1C. The study labeled more than 150 TCR beta chains cytomegalovirus-associated. A prior analysis recorded that most TCR beta V segments were productive about 90% or about 30% of the time.

The sequence derives from a woman in her forties or fifties in good health and CMV-seropositive. Sequenced: PBMCs. The chain is built from TRBV28 and TRBJ2-1; 15 positions match TRBD2. CDR3 protein: CASSSHPGLAGGTFFGQFF. In nucleotides, the CDR3 is TGTGCCAGCAGTTCTCACCCGGGACTAGCGGGAGGCACCTTTTTTGGGCAGTTCTTC.